What follows are 14 T cell receptor beta chains derived from one specimen sequenced in a study of cytomegalovirus exposure and HLA in healthy donors (dated by TCRdb to about 2017). The library was obtained by the immunoSEQ multiplex PCR assay. For the multiplex PCR, a mixture combining 60 forward primers for TCR Vbeta segments and 13 reverse primers for TCR Jbeta segments was used. TCRdb carries this immuneACCESS record with in-frame sequences only. Its versions omit some clonotypes, under half of them owing to an unresolved V gene in the studies checked, with the rest unexplained. Recorded for this sample are 150,000 to 200,000 clones; roughly 68% of them occurred a single time. More than 9% of the sample rests with the top ten. Sequencing was done on a sample of PBMCs. The receptors derive from a man aged 25-40 years in good health and CMV-seropositive.

This clone was recorded a few times. DNA of the CDR3: TGTGCCAGCAGACTGGTTACAGGAGCCTACGAGCAGTACTTC. Translated: CASRLVTGAYEQYF. The J gene is TRBJ2-7, the V gene TRBV6-1; tentative D call: TRBD1 (5 bases). This CDR3 region has 14 residues. Germline-derived CDR1 and CDR2 are MNHNS and SASEGT. Trimming removed 6 bases from V and 2 bases from J, with 14 bases in between.

The chain recombines TRBV7-6 with TRBJ1-1; a weak D match, TRBD1 (6 bases). The CDR3 spans 18 residues. The germline CDR1 and CDR2 sequences are SGHVS and FNYEAQ. Trimming cost V 4 bases and J 1 base, with 22 bases left between them. As DNA, the CDR3 is TGTGCCAGCAGCTCACAAAATTGGGGGGGCAGGGAGAACACTGAAGCTTTCTTT. Translating gives CASSSQNWGGRENTEAFF. Filled out from reference TRBV7-6 and TRBJ1-1, the complete variable domain reads GAGVSQSPRYKVTKRGQDVALRCDPISGHVSLYWYRQALGQGPEFLTYFNYEAQQDKSGLPNDRFSAERPEGSISTLTIQRTEQRDSAMYRCASSSQNWGGRENTEAFFGQGTRLTVV.

This clone was counted a few times. This chain joins TRBV28 and TRBJ2-1; D may be TRBD1 (5 bases). Between the trimmed V and J ends, which lost 5 bases and 6 bases, there was a span of 8 bases. This CDR3 has 12 residues. The germline gives CDR1 MDHEN, CDR2 SYDVKM. CDR3 sequence: CASSRQTNEQFF. CDR3 nucleotide sequence: TGTGCCAGCAGTAGACAGACCAATGAGCAGTTCTTC.

CDR3 protein: CASSSPGGDTQYF. CDR3 sequence (DNA): TGTGCCAGCAGCTCCCCCGGAGGGGATACGCAGTATTTT. The V and J genes are TRBV5-4 and TRBJ2-3; D may be TRBD2 (6 bases). Looked up from germline, CDR1 is SGHNT and CDR2 is YYREEE (reference sequence). Trimming took off 3 bases at V and 6 bases at J, with 11 bases between the two ends. This CDR3 region has 13 residues.

The chain combines TRBV19 with TRBJ1-1, with D unresolved. CDR3 size: 11 residues. The V gene lost 5 bases and the J gene lost 7 bases, with 8 bases spanning the gap. Germline-derived CDR1 and CDR2 are LNHDA and SQIVND (reference sequence). The CDR3 DNA follows: TGTGCCAGTAGTCTCCAGATTGAAGCTTTCTTT. Translating gives CASSLQIEAFF.

This chain uses TRBV18 with TRBJ1-2; D ambiguous. The ends were cut back, 3 bases at V and 8 bases at J, with 7 bases in the middle. The germline V gene has CDR1 KGHSH and CDR2 LQKENI. There are 11 residues in the CDR3. DNA of the CDR3: TGTGCCAGCTCACCCCGGGAGGGCTACACCTTC. Its protein is CASSPREGYTF.

V usage is TRBV6-6 and J usage is TRBJ2-5, with a possible D match to TRBD1 (6 bases). CDR3 length equals 15 residues. The germline V gene encodes CDR1 MNHNY and CDR2 SVGAGI (reference sequence). V was cut by 2 bases and J by 3 bases, with 13 bases left in between. The CDR3 coding sequence is TGTGCCAGCAGTTACATCGGACAGCCGAAAGAGACCCAGTACTTC. Translation gives CASSYIGQPKETQYF.

CDR3 loop: CASLPGLEGTQYF. Written as DNA, the CDR3 is TGTGCCAGCTTGCCGGGACTAGAAGGGACCCAGTACTTC. This chain links TRBV18 with TRBJ2-5; the match to TRBD2 covers 8 bases. CDR1 and CDR2 (germline): KGHSH, LQKENI. Trimming removed 7 bases from V and 7 bases from J; junction bases left unmatched: 8. The CDR3 has 13 amino acids.

V usage is TRBV11-2 and J usage is TRBJ1-1, with 8 bases that match TRBD1. V lost 3 bases and J lost 0; bases outside the gene matches: 9. The CDR3 extends over 17 amino acids. The V gene's germline CDR1 is SGHAT and CDR2 FQNNGV. The CDR3 sequence is CASSFPGQDAMNTEAFF. In DNA, the CDR3 is TGTGCCAGCAGCTTCCCGGGACAGGACGCCATGAACACTGAAGCTTTCTTT.

The V gene is TRBV30, the J gene TRBJ2-3, with 10 bases aligning to TRBD2. The CDR3 contains 14 residues. V dropped 4 bases and J dropped 4; count of bases not matched to a gene: 5. Germline CDR1 and CDR2: GTSNPN and SVGIG (reference sequence). CDR3 sequence (DNA): TGTGCCTGGAACTTAGCGGGGGGCCCAGATACGCAGTATTTT. The encoded protein is CAWNLAGGPDTQYF.

The chain employs TRBV12-5 and TRBJ2-7; D might be TRBD2 (7 bases). Germline CDR1 reads LGHNT; CDR2 reads FRNRAP. There are 14 residues in the CDR3. The CDR3 DNA reads as TGTGCCAGTAGAGGGGGAGGGCCCTTTCACGAGCAGTACTTC. This encodes CASRGGGPFHEQYF.

This clone was detected a few times. The V and J genes are TRBV6-1 and TRBJ2-3, with 7 nucleotides matching TRBD2. Germline assignment: CDR1 MNHNS and CDR2 SASEGT. V lost 6 bases to trimming and J lost 6 bases; unmatched junction nucleotides: 9. CDR3 length: 14 amino acids. CDR3 amino acids: CASRGEGLRDTQYF. For the CDR3, the DNA is TGTGCCAGCAGAGGGGAGGGCCTCAGGGATACGCAGTATTTT.

This clone was observed a few times. The CDR3 reads CASSQDWYQGYNEQFF. DNA of the CDR3: TGCGCCAGCAGCCAAGATTGGTATCAGGGCTACAATGAGCAGTTCTTC. The chain employs TRBV4-1 and TRBJ2-1; a weak D match, TRBD1 (5 bases). V lost 0 bases and J lost 3, with 12 bases in between. Germline loops: CDR1 MGHRA, CDR2 YSYEKL. CDR3 length: 16 amino acids.

CDR3 sequence: CASSLDSNEKLFF. CDR3 nucleotides: TGTGCCAGCTCACTCGACAGTAATGAAAAACTGTTTTTT. The genes are TRBV18 and TRBJ1-4; D may be TRBD1 (5 bases). Germline V gene data show CDR1 as KGHSH and CDR2 as LQKENI. The V end was cut by 4 bases, the J end by 4 bases, with 7 bases between. The CDR3 contains 13 residues.